The sequence of this TCR beta chain was determined in a study of blood T cell repertoires in COVID-19. On the study more broadly: COVID-19 samples, acute and convalescent, were from the United States, Italy and Spain. T cells, B-cell-depleted T cells, or PBMCs provided the cDNA or gDNA that served as material.

In the study's own analysis: Estimates of nucleated cell counts were drawn from the amplification of reference gene primers. The repertoire was sequenced with immunoSEQ multiplex PCR; TCRdb's copy has only in-frame clones and lacks some. The DNA gave D and trimming, while V, J and clone size come from that table. The data show 40,000 to 55,000 clones, 65% to 85% seen once. The CDR3 contains 12 residues. The germline CDR1 and CDR2 sequences are SEHNR and FQNEAQ (reference sequence). The V and J ends lost 7 bases and 4 bases respectively, with 8 bases between them. Sequences were obtained from peripheral blood. The genes are TRBV7-9 and TRBJ1-3; D is unclear. The sequence was collected from a man aged 45-65 years with acute or convalescent COVID-19. CDR3 sequence reads: CASTSVGNTIYF. The DNA of the CDR3 is TGTGCCAGCACCTCAGTCGGAAACACCATATATTTT.